This T cell receptor beta chain was identified in a study of CD8 T cells in Susac syndrome. With regard to this clonotype: The antigen is not known.

Study-level results: As acknowledged by the study, its TCR sequencing and HLA analysis included a relatively small number of individuals. Susac-specific public clones were found in total CD8+ and CD8+ TEMRA repertoires, numbering fewer than 20 and five, respectively.

An amount of RNA that ranged from roughly 0.45 to 1 ug was reverse transcribed with random hexamers. Each CDR3 protein is one row after TCRdb ran MiXCR on the immunoSEQ multiplex PCR reads. This sample has 75,000 to 95,000 distinct CDR3 sequences, with 95% found just once. TEMRA cells were FACS-enriched, with CD8+ and CD4+ T cells isolated negatively. J was trimmed by 4 bases and V by 0 bases; bases with no gene match: 8. The germline gives CDR1 SGHTS, CDR2 YDEGEE. CDR3 size: 16 residues. The TCR comes from a human donor with Susac syndrome. The genes are TRBV5-8 and TRBJ2-7, with TRBD2 identical over 9 bases. Sample: CD8+ T cells from PBMCs. Here the CDR3 reads CASSLGGGRAVYEQYF. The DNA of the CDR3 is TGTGCCAGCAGCTTGGGGGGCGGGAGGGCCGTGTACGAGCAGTACTTC.